The 6 T cell receptor beta chains listed next were all sequenced from one sample in a study of T cells in Graves' hyperthyroidism and ophthalmopathy. Amplification targeted TCR beta CDR3 regions from RNA transcripts. An initial round of RT-PCR targeting the TCR CDR3 relied on the HTBI primer set. MiXCR, applied by TCRdb to the multiplex PCR reads, yields one record per CDR3 protein. The repertoire has roughly 420,000 distinct CDR3 sequences, around a sixth of them found once; the top ten carry 13% to 15%. Material for sequencing was blood. These receptors originate from a young woman with Graves' hyperthyroidism.

The rearrangement joins TRBV15 to TRBJ2-1, with D tentatively TRBD2 (6 bases). CDR1 LNHNV and CDR2 YYDKDF come from the germline V gene (reference sequence). The CDR3 is made up of 16 amino acids. Trimming left V 3 bases short and J 15 bases short, with 27 bases between. CDR3 in amino acids: CATSREVLALDTSGFF. CDR3 coding DNA: TGTGCCACCAGCAGGGAAGTACTAGCTCTTGATACTTCGGGGTTCTTC. The variable domain in full, completed from reference TRBV15 and TRBJ2-1, reads DAMVIQNPRYQVTQFGKPVTLSCSQTLNHNVMYWYQQKSSQAPKLLFHYYDKDFNNEADTPDNFQSRRPNTSFCFLDIRSPGLGDTAMYLCATSREVLALDTSGFFGPGTRLTVL.

This clonotype was seen many times. The chain employs TRBV20-1 and TRBJ1-5, with D unclear. Germline CDR1 and CDR2: DFQATT and SNEGSKA (reference sequence). CDR3 length: 15 residues. The ends were cut back, 5 bases at V and 0 bases at J, with 14 bases in the middle. CDR3 sequence (DNA): TGCAGTGCTCAACGGTGGGCAGATAGCAATCAGCCCCAGCATTTT. Translated: CSAQRWADSNQPQHF.

This clonotype was seen a handful of times. This chain connects TRBV12-3 or TRBV12-4 to TRBJ1-6; no reliable D call. Between the trimmed V and J ends, which lost 3 bases and 9 bases, there was a span of 6 bases. The CDR3 covers 12 residues. Here the CDR3 reads CASSFASSPLHF. CDR3 sequence (DNA): TGTGCCAGCAGTTTTGCCAGTTCACCCCTCCACTTT.

This clonotype occurred a few times. The chain employs TRBV15 and TRBJ2-1; 8 bases are shared with TRBD2. Germline-derived CDR1 and CDR2 are LNHNV and YYDKDF (reference sequence). This CDR3 contains 17 residues. The V segment lost 1 base and the J segment 3 bases; nucleotides outside the gene matches: 8. CDR3 in DNA: TGTGCCACCAGCAGAGTCCCGGGACTAGGATACTACAATGAGCAGTTCTTC. Amino acids: CATSRVPGLGYYNEQFF.

The chain recombines TRBV11-2 with TRBJ1-5, with TRBD1 identical over 8 bases. This CDR3 has 15 residues. Trimming removed 7 bases from V and 6 bases from J; junction bases left unmatched: 11. Germline V lookup: CDR1 SGHAT, CDR2 FQNNGV. The CDR3 nucleotides are TGTGCCAGCACCACCGGGACAGGACGGGGTCAGCCCCAGCATTTT. Amino acids: CASTTGTGRGQPQHF.

A few counts support this clonotype. The chain recombines TRBV12-3 or TRBV12-4 with TRBJ1-4, with D possibly being TRBD1 (5 bases). V lost 6 bases and J 8 bases, leaving 16 bases between the germline ends. The CDR3 has 14 amino acids. The CDR3 region is CASSWGGSGEKLFF. In DNA form, the CDR3 reads TGTGCCAGCAGCTGGGGAGGGTCAGGGGAAAAACTGTTTTTT.